These T cell receptor beta chains were read from a single sample in a study of blood T cells in healthy people across ages. Each CDR3 protein gets one entry after TCRdb re-called the 5' RACE reads with MiXCR. The sample records fewer than 800,000 distinct CDR3 sequences, over 45% being singletons. The sample comprised blood. The source of these receptors is a woman in her sixties or seventies in good health. CDR3s leave out the opening cysteine and the closing phenylalanine or tryptophan. Expanded clones are given a class, and other clones once, few, many or no size at all.

v_gene	abundance	j_gene	CDR3aa
TRBV11-2	-	TRBJ2-1	ASSFRAAVSGGTHNEQF
TRBV10-3	few	TRBJ2-7	ATTLLAGPYEQY
TRBV5-5	-	TRBJ1-5	ASSSDREGGNQPQH
TRBV7-2	few	TRBJ2-7	ASSRGPGTYEQY
TRBV11-1	-	TRBJ2-3	ASSLVAKDTQY
TRBV2	few	TRBJ2-3	ASSGEIGTDTQY
TRBV18	few	TRBJ2-3	ASSPGGSVDTQY
TRBV15	once	-	ATSGRENSGSEQY
TRBV7-9	few	-	ASSLEVIPYEQY
TRBV15	-	TRBJ2-1	ATSTSPTSGADEQF
TRBV29-1	-	TRBJ1-4	GVVRDNEKLF
TRBV7-2	many	TRBJ2-3	ASSDGGLDTQY
TRBV7-2	few	TRBJ2-1	ASSLGEESGKQF
TRBV4-1	once	TRBJ1-2	ASSSAQGNYGYT
TRBV28	few	TRBJ2-7	ASSTGPLYEQY
TRBV6-5	few	TRBJ2-1	ASRGARATEQF
TRBV7-2	-	TRBJ2-3	ASSLGRLGFQDTQY
TRBV7-9	-	TRBJ2-6	ASSLVRLSGANVLT
TRBV5-6	-	TRBJ2-7	ASSFSRNEQY
TRBV7-2	few	TRBJ2-1	ASSLSGQGAQF
TRBV6-5	once	TRBJ2-1	ASSSPRDSYNEQF
TRBV7-3	few	TRBJ1-2	ASSLTGNDYGYT
TRBV12-3/TRBV12-4	-	TRBJ2-3	ASSLGLAGFSDTQY
TRBV20-1	-	TRBJ1-5	SAREPAPKGNQPQH
TRBV2	-	TRBJ1-3	ASRRTGPGNTIY
TRBV6-6	-	TRBJ1-4	ASRTKPGGEEKLF
TRBV29-1	-	TRBJ2-1	SVSNYNEQF
TRBV12-3/TRBV12-4	-	TRBJ1-4	ASSFGGSSEKLF
TRBV29-1	-	TRBJ1-2	SVEDTGSYGYT
TRBV7-2	-	TRBJ2-7	ASSLRVAGGPSEQY
TRBV29-1	once	TRBJ2-3	SGRVSSTDTQY
TRBV20-1	-	TRBJ2-7	SARPGTVYEQY
TRBV20-1	few	TRBJ2-1	SASGDYNEQF
TRBV20-1	few	TRBJ2-7	SANPGLGGEQY
TRBV7-8	-	TRBJ2-2	ASSLWRLAGDRVNTGELF
TRBV15	-	TRBJ2-7	ATRPRTGGAYEQY
TRBV9	few	TRBJ2-6	ASSLSGTGFPGANVLT
TRBV9	-	TRBJ2-1	ASSVGPLAGGPHNEQF
TRBV12-3/TRBV12-4	-	TRBJ1-1	ASTASREAF
TRBV7-2	-	TRBJ2-4	TSSWAKNIQY
TRBV28	few	TRBJ2-5	ASSRDRGRQETQY
TRBV7-9	-	TRBJ1-4	ASSLVQGRERLF
TRBV21-1	once	TRBJ2-1	ASSKGQGKYNEQF
TRBV28	-	TRBJ2-4	ASSSTALAKNIQY
TRBV7-2	-	TRBJ2-4	ASSQPGGEQY
TRBV7-9	-	TRBJ2-7	ASSQEGTSGYEQY
TRBV5-1	once	TRBJ2-7	ASSRGQADEQY
TRBV9	many	TRBJ1-4	ASSALQGYQEKLF
TRBV7-2	-	TRBJ2-5	ASSSPGLAGPQY
TRBV29-1	few	TRBJ1-2	SVQQGDYGYT
TRBV5-1	once	TRBJ2-3	ASSHSGTTGDTQY
TRBV7-9	many	TRBJ2-3	ASIPWTGGRGTDTQY
TRBV7-2	-	TRBJ2-7	ASSTRIGGDEQY